The T cell receptor beta chain described here comes from a study of cytomegalovirus exposure and HLA in healthy donors. Overall study results and limits: With DRB1 most and HLA-C fewest, TCR association rates differed between HLA loci in a later analysis. After further analysis at a later stage, 15,000 to 20,000 TCR beta sequences were associated with HLA alleles at 0.05 false discovery rate. There were some public TCRs occurring in many donors, but most TCR sequences were rare.

Comments on this clone: Antigen: not known.

Trimming pared 4 bases from V and 2 bases from J, leaving 12 bases between. Per the germline V gene, CDR1 is LNHDA and CDR2 is SQIVND (reference sequence). The CDR3 totals 14 residues. Primers included in the PCR were 60 Vbeta and 13 Jbeta primers. Libraries were prepared by immunoSEQ multiplex PCR; TCRdb keeps only in-frame clonotypes and omits some of them. In total, the table holds tens of thousands of clones. The chain carries TRBV19 and TRBJ2-7; D is ambiguous. The TCR comes from a man aged 35-49 years in good health and CMV-seropositive. The sequencing input was PBMCs. Here the CDR3 DNA reads TGTGCCAGTAGTAAGCGCCCAAGCCCCTACGAGCAGTACTTC. Residues: CASSKRPSPYEQYF. Complete variable domain (other parts from reference TRBV19 and TRBJ2-7): DGGITQSPKYLFRKEGQNVTLSCEQNLNHDAMYWYRQDPGQGLRLIYYSQIVNDFQKGDIAEGYSVSREKKESFPLTVTSAQKNPTAFYLCASSKRPSPYEQYFGPGTRLTVT.